The 9 T cell receptor beta chains below come from one sample, sequenced in a study of cytomegalovirus exposure and HLA in healthy donors. The PCR contained 60 Vbeta and 13 Jbeta primers. Using immunoSEQ multiplex PCR, the repertoire was profiled, and TCRdb retains in-frame clones only, with some absent. The data show around 100,000 clones, over 65% seen once. Sequenced material: PBMCs. Source of these receptors: a woman between 40 and 50 years old in good health and CMV-seropositive.

The chain is built from TRBV4-3 and TRBJ2-7; 9 nucleotides align to TRBD2. The CDR3 runs 18 residues. The junction had 10 bases not matched to a gene; V was cut back by 1 base and J by 0 bases. Germline CDR1 LGHNA, CDR2 YSLEER. Here the CDR3 DNA reads TGCGCCAGCAGCCAAGCAATGTCCGGGACTAGCTTCTCCTACGAGCAGTACTTC. Residues: CASSQAMSGTSFSYEQYF.

Worth noting for this clone: The sample has other DNA sequences that encode this CDR3 too. The chain couples TRBV13 to TRBJ2-2; TRBD1 agrees at 7 bases. Germline V lookup: CDR1 PRHDT, CDR2 FYEKMQ (reference sequence). CDR3 length equals 16 residues. V was clipped by 9 bases and J by 6 bases; unmatched bases: 16. The CDR3 sequence is CASSVGQSIMAGELFF. The CDR3 bases are TGTGCCAGTAGCGTGGGACAGTCCATCATGGCCGGGGAGCTGTTTTTT.

V is TRBV11-2 and J is TRBJ2-3, with 9 positions matching TRBD2. The V and J ends lost 2 bases and 2 bases, in that order; junction bases with no gene match: 2. Per the germline V gene, CDR1 is SGHAT and CDR2 is FQNNGV. The CDR3 spans 15 residues. The CDR3 DNA reads TGTGCCAGCAGCTTAATAGCGGGAGTCACAGATACGCAGTATTTT. It specifies CASSLIAGVTDTQYF.

This clone was observed at least ten times. This CDR3 reads CASSSDSREQFF. The CDR3 nucleotides are TGTGCCAGCAGCTCAGATTCAAGAGAGCAGTTCTTC. This rearrangement joins TRBV7-2 to TRBJ2-1, with D unresolved. CDR1 is SGHTA, CDR2 FQGNSA, per germline. Trimming took 4 bases from V and 10 from J, leaving 11 bases between them. This CDR3 region has 12 residues.

The V and J genes are TRBV5-4 and TRBJ1-4; D is ambiguous. Trimming took 3 bases from V and 7 from J, leaving 16 bases between them. The CDR3 is 15 amino acids. CDR1 and CDR2 from the germline V gene are SGHNT and YYREEE (reference sequence). The CDR3, as DNA: TGTGCCAGCAGCTCGATTAGGGAAGGAGGTGAAAAACTGTTTTTT. Translating it yields CASSSIREGGEKLFF.

The chain joins TRBV7-9 to TRBJ1-4, with a weak D call TRBD1 (6 bases). The CDR3 is made up of 19 amino acids. Per the germline V gene, CDR1 is SEHNR and CDR2 is FQNEAQ (reference sequence). V shed 8 bases and J shed 3 bases, with 28 bases lying between them. Here the CDR3 reads CASGKNYRAQGAPNEKLFF. The CDR3 DNA reads as TGTGCCAGCGGAAAGAATTACAGGGCCCAGGGTGCCCCTAATGAAAAACTGTTTTTT.

The chain couples TRBV6-9 to TRBJ2-7; possibly TRBD2 for D (5 bases). CDR1 MNHGY and CDR2 SVAAGI come from the germline V gene. The CDR3 contains 14 residues. V lost 7 bases, J lost 2 bases, and 15 bases lay in between. The CDR3, as DNA: TGTGCCAGCACCCACCCCGGGGTCCCCTACGAGCAGTACTTC. Amino acids: CASTHPGVPYEQYF.

The chain recombines TRBV5-3 with TRBJ2-7; possible D gene TRBD1, 5 bases. TRBV5-3 is marked as an open reading frame, function uncertain. This CDR3 has 13 amino acids. Trimming left V 1 base short and J 7 bases short, with 12 bases between. The CDR3 region is CARSLKAGKEQYF. In DNA, the CDR3 is TGTGCCAGAAGCTTGAAGGCAGGGAAGGAGCAGTACTTC.

The table lists this clone with a few counts. The chain's CDR3 is CASSSNRDRGLNEQFF. In nucleotides, the CDR3 is TGTGCCAGCAGCTCAAACCGGGACAGGGGGTTAAATGAGCAGTTCTTC. This chain connects TRBV7-8 to TRBJ2-1, with 11 positions matching TRBD1. Trimming removed 4 bases from V and 7 bases from J; junction bases left unmatched: 9. Looked up from germline, CDR1 is SGHVS and CDR2 is FQNEAQ. This CDR3 comprises 16 residues.